Sequencing of this T cell receptor (beta chain) was carried out in a study of T cells in Graves' hyperthyroidism and ophthalmopathy. Germline V CDR1 and CDR2: SGHNT, YYREEE (reference sequence). The CDR3 runs 15 residues. It was RNA transcripts that yielded the amplified TCR beta CDR3 regions. HTBI primers drove first-round RT-PCR of the TCR CDR3. MiXCR was run by TCRdb on the multiplex PCR reads, yielding one entry per CDR3 protein. The table has under 350,000 distinct CDR3 sequences, around 15% seen once; the top ten hold roughly 53%. A remark on this clonotype: The junction does not match germline at one end; this may be a read error.

Sequenced input: blood. The rearrangement links TRBV5-4 to TRBJ1-1; D is perhaps TRBD1 (5 bases). This receptor was taken from a woman aged 55-70 years with Graves' ophthalmopathy. The CDR3: CAGSLDLGLNTEAFF. The CDR3 region has the DNA TGTGCCGGCAGCTTGGATCTGGGGCTGAACACTGAAGCTTTCTTT. Drawing the rest from reference TRBV5-4 and TRBJ1-1, the complete variable domain is ETGVTQSPTHLIKTRGQQVTLRCSSQSGHNTVSWYQQALGQGPQFIFQYYREEENGRGNFPPRFSGLQFPNYSSELNVNALELDDSALYLCAGSLDLGLNTEAFFGQGTRLTVV.